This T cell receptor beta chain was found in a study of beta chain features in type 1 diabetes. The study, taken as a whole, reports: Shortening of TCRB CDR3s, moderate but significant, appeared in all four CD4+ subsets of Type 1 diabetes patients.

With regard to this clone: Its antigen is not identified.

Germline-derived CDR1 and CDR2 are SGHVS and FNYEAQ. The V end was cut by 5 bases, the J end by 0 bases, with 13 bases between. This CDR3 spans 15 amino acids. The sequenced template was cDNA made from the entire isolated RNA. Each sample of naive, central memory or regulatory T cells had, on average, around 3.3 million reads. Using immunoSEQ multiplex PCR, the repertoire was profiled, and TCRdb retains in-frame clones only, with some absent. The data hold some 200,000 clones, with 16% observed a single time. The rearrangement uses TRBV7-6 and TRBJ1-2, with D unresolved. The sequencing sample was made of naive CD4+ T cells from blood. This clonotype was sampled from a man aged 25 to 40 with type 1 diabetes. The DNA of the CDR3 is TGTGCCAGCAGCCCGGGAGAGGGAGCTAACTATGGCTACACCTTC. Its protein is CASSPGEGANYGYTF. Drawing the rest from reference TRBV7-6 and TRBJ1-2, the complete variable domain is GAGVSQSPRYKVTKRGQDVALRCDPISGHVSLYWYRQALGQGPEFLTYFNYEAQQDKSGLPNDRFSAERPEGSISTLTIQRTEQRDSAMYRCASSPGEGANYGYTFGSGTRLTVV.